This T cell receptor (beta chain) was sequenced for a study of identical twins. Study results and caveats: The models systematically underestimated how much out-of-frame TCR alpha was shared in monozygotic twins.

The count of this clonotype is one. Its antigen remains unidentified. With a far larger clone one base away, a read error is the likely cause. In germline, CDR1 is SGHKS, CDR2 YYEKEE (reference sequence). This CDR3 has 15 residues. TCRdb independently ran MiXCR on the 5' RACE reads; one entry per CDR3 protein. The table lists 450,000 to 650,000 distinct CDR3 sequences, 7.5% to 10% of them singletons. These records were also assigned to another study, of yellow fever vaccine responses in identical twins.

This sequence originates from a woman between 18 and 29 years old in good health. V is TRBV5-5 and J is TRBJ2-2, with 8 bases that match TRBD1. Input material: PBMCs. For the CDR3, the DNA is TGTGCCGGCAGCTTGGACAGGGCGAACACCGGGGAGCTGTTTTTT. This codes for CAGSLDRANTGELFF.